This TCR beta chain was identified in a study of T cell repertoires in cytomegalovirus infection. A single record per CDR3 protein comes from TCRdb applying MiXCR to the reads. The sample contains about 770,000 distinct CDR3 sequences, 25% to 35% of which appear only once. At least ten counts were recorded for this clonotype. Antigen specificity is unknown. J was trimmed by 0 bases and V by 1 base; bases with no gene match: 5. CDR3 length: 18 amino acids. The germline V gene has CDR1 SEHNR and CDR2 FQNEAQ (reference sequence). The receptor's source is a human donor in good health (CMV status not recorded). Some clones in this sample may be carry-over from other donors' samples. The genes are TRBV7-9 and TRBJ2-6; TRBD1 matches 8 bases. Here the sequenced sample was cultured CD8+ T cells from PBMCs, taken from culture after CMV antigen stimulation. The CDR3 sequence: CASSLVGQADSGANVLTF. CDR3 sequence (DNA): TGTGCCAGCAGCTTAGTGGGACAGGCTGACTCTGGGGCCAACGTCCTGACTTTC.